Below, 5 T cell receptor beta chains from the same sample are listed, as sequenced in a study of blood T cell repertoires in COVID-19. Profiling relied on immunoSEQ multiplex PCR, and the TCRdb table lists in-frame clones only, not all of them. The top ten hold about 7.7% of the sample, which has approximately 220,000 clones, 75% to 85% seen once. The specimen was PBMCs or T cells enriched from blood (not recorded which). The receptors were gathered from a woman between 40 and 50 years old with acute COVID-19.

This chain uses TRBV9 with TRBJ1-4; no firm D call. The V gene's germline CDR1 is SGDLS and CDR2 YYNGEE. The CDR3 covers 14 residues. Trimming took off 3 bases at V and 2 bases at J, with 8 bases between the two ends. Here the CDR3 DNA reads TGTGCCAGCAGCGCTTCGGGGACTAATGAAAAACTGTTTTTT. Its translation is CASSASGTNEKLFF. Supplemented by reference TRBV9 and TRBJ1-4, the full variable domain reads DSGVTQTPKHLITATGQRVTLRCSPRSGDLSVYWYQQSLDQGLQFLIQYYNGEERAKGNILERFSAQQFPDLHSELNLSSLELGDSALYFCASSASGTNEKLFFGSGTQLSVL.

The V and J genes are TRBV10-1 and TRBJ1-2; D not certain. V was trimmed by 6 bases and J by 5 bases, leaving 13 bases between them. This CDR3 is 13 amino acids long. Germline-derived CDR1 and CDR2 are WNHNN and SYGVQD (reference sequence). The CDR3 spells CASSREFGYGYTF. The CDR3 region has the DNA TGCGCCAGCAGCCGGGAGTTCGGGTATGGCTACACCTTC.

The gene calls are TRBV5-1 and TRBJ2-2; 7 positions agree with TRBD2. V dropped 3 bases and J dropped 3; count of bases not matched to a gene: 5. The CDR3 has 15 amino acids. The V gene's germline CDR1 is SGHRS and CDR2 YFSETQ. CDR3 sequence reads: CASSWGGADTGELFF. Written as DNA, the CDR3 is TGCGCCAGCAGCTGGGGGGGAGCCGACACCGGGGAGCTGTTTTTT. The full variable domain, in which reference TRBV5-1 and TRBJ2-2 provide the parts outside the CDR3, is KAGVTQTPRYLIKTRGQQVTLSCSPISGHRSVSWYQQTPGQGLQFLFEYFSETQRNKGNFPGRFSGRQFSNSRSEMNVSTLELGDSALYLCASSWGGADTGELFFGEGSRLTVL.

This clone appeared a single time. The chain couples TRBV25-1 to TRBJ2-2; D unresolved. The germline V gene encodes CDR1 MGHDK and CDR2 SYGVNS. Trimming shortened V by 6 bases and J by 4 bases, and 9 bases separated the two germline ends. The CDR3 consists of 13 residues. This CDR3 reads CASRGTGTGELFF. CDR3 nucleotide sequence: TGTGCCAGCAGGGGTACGGGCACCGGGGAGCTGTTTTTT.

The V call is TRBV7-8, the J call TRBJ2-1; the D gene is possibly TRBD2 (5 bases). There are 14 residues in the CDR3. Germline CDR1 and CDR2: SGHVS and FQNEAQ. Between the trimmed V and J ends, which lost 3 bases and 12 bases, there was a span of 18 bases. The chain's CDR3 is CASSFRHGDSWQFF. CDR3 nucleotide sequence: TGTGCCAGCAGCTTCCGGCACGGGGATAGCTGGCAGTTCTTC.